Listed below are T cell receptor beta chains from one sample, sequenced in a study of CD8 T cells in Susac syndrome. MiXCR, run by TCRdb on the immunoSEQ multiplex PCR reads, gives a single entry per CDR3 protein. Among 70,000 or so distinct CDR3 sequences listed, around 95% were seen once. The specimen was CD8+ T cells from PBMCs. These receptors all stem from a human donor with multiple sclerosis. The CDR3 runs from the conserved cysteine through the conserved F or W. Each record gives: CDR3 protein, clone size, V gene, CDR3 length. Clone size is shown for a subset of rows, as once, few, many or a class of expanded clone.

CDR3: CASSQVSSEGNEQFF
size: -
V: TRBV3-1
length: 15

CDR3: CASSIGGLNTEAFF
size: -
V: TRBV19
length: 14

CDR3: CASSLDSGANVLTF
size: -
V: TRBV7-9
length: 14

CDR3: CSAPTTLTPYEQYF
size: -
V: TRBV20-1
length: 14

CDR3: CSVYSTGGAGEAFF
size: once
V: TRBV29-1
length: 14

CDR3: CASSVGNGVHTEAFF
size: -
V: TRBV9
length: 15

CDR3: CASSSGNGGPHNEQFF
size: -
V: TRBV7-9
length: 16

CDR3: CASSLTDSYEQYF
size: -
V: TRBV18
length: 13

CDR3: CASSYGTSGRGETQYF
size: -
V: TRBV6-2/TRBV6-3
length: 16

CDR3: CAWSGVGGADGYTF
size: -
V: TRBV30
length: 14

CDR3: CASSDLLQGYNEQFF
size: -
V: TRBV25-1
length: 15

CDR3: CASSSGTGAGSPLHF
size: -
V: TRBV27
length: 15

CDR3: CATSGQFNQPQHF
size: -
V: TRBV24-1
length: 13

CDR3: CASSQSRDEQYF
size: -
V: TRBV3-1
length: 12

CDR3: CASSVGASPHNEQFF
size: -
V: TRBV9
length: 15

CDR3: CSVVLAGGYEQYF
size: -
V: TRBV29-1
length: 13

CDR3: CSAGTFGEQFF
size: once
V: TRBV20-1
length: 11